The clone carrying this TCR beta chain was counted a few times. The data were obtained in a study of beta chain features in type 1 diabetes. Each sorted fraction was over 98% pure. The whole isolated RNA underwent reverse transcription, so sequencing captured expressed TCRB transcripts. The method was immunoSEQ multiplex PCR; TCRdb's version includes in-frame clones alone and lacks a portion of them. This sample has fewer than 900,000 clones; roughly 15% occur once, and the top ten carry 0.02% to 0.025%. V dropped 1 base and J dropped 3 bases, with 7 bases sitting between them. Germline V gene lookup returns CDR1 LGHNA and CDR2 YSLEER. There are 15 residues in the CDR3.

This chain connects TRBV4-3 to TRBJ2-6; no clear D. The sequence derives from a woman under 30 in good health. What was sequenced was naive CD4+ T cells from blood. This chain's CDR3 is CASSQVFGGANVLTF. CDR3 sequence (DNA): TGCGCCAGCAGCCAAGTCTTTGGTGGGGCCAACGTCCTGACTTTC.